These 14 T cell receptor beta chains originate from one sample sequenced in a study of blood T cell repertoires in COVID-19. Data came from immunoSEQ multiplex PCR; TCRdb stores just in-frame clones and leaves some out. The sample lists roughly 120,000 clones, about nine tenths occurring once. The specimen sequenced was peripheral blood. These receptors all come from a man aged 50 or older with active COVID-19.

V and J are TRBV7-7 and TRBJ2-1; 9 bases match TRBD2. From germline, CDR1 is SSHAT and CDR2 FNYEAQ (reference sequence). Trimming at V came to 3 bases and at J to 7 bases, leaving 7 bases not matched to a gene. The CDR3 runs to 15 residues. The CDR3 DNA follows: TGTGCCAGCAGCTTGTTAGCGGGAGTCGGGAATGAGCAGTTCTTC. Residues: CASSLLAGVGNEQFF. Full variable domain (outside the CDR3, taken from reference TRBV7-7 and TRBJ2-1): GAGVSQSPRYKVTKRGQDVTLRCDPISSHATLYWYQQALGQGPEFLTYFNYEAQPDKSGLPSDRFSAERPEGSISTLTIQRTEQRDSAMYRCASSLLAGVGNEQFFGPGTRLTVL.

V is TRBV6-5 and J is TRBJ1-1; D is possibly TRBD1 (5 bases). This CDR3 spans 13 amino acids. Germline values: CDR1 MNHEY, CDR2 SVGAGI. V was cut by 2 bases and J by 2 bases, with 6 bases left in between. The CDR3 bases are TGTGCCAGCAGTTACGGACAAAACACTGAAGCTTTCTTT. This gives the protein CASSYGQNTEAFF.

This sequence joins TRBV24-1 and TRBJ2-2, with 8 bases lining up with TRBD1. Trimming removed 3 bases from V and 5 bases from J; junction bases left unmatched: 4. In germline, CDR1 is KGHDR, CDR2 SFDVKD. The CDR3 loop spans 15 amino acids. The chain's CDR3 is CATSDPRGRTGELFF. In DNA, the CDR3 is TGTGCCACCAGTGATCCCAGGGGGCGAACCGGGGAGCTGTTTTTT.

The chain has TRBV6-1 and TRBJ1-2; 7 bases line up with TRBD1. V dropped 2 bases and J dropped 3; count of bases not matched to a gene: 9. This CDR3 comprises 16 residues. CDR1 and CDR2 (germline): MNHNS, SASEGT. The chain's CDR3 is CASSERLGTADYGYTF. As DNA, the CDR3 is TGTGCCAGCAGTGAACGCCTTGGGACAGCAGACTATGGCTACACCTTC.

The rearrangement links TRBV4-1 to TRBJ2-7; weak D call: TRBD1 (6 bases). Germline values: CDR1 MGHRA, CDR2 YSYEKL. The CDR3 covers 16 residues. V was clipped by 1 base and J by 1 base, with 14 bases between them. This CDR3 reads CASSQGGLGQSYEQYF. In DNA form, the CDR3 reads TGCGCCAGCAGCCAAGGAGGGCTTGGACAGTCCTACGAGCAGTACTTC.

The chain employs TRBV19 and TRBJ1-5; D possibly corresponds to TRBD1 (5 bases). V lost 6 bases, J lost 4 bases, and 10 bases lay in between. This CDR3 region has 13 residues. Germline CDR1 LNHDA, CDR2 SQIVND (reference sequence). DNA of the CDR3: TGTGCCAGTAGGGGGGAGGTAAATCAGCCCCAGCATTTT. Protein product: CASRGEVNQPQHF.

In this sample, this clone turned up once. The V call is TRBV6-5, the J call TRBJ1-5; TRBD1 might be the D (5 bases). This CDR3 region has 14 residues. Germline values: CDR1 MNHEY, CDR2 SVGAGI. V lost 6 bases and J 5 bases, leaving 14 bases between the germline ends. The CDR3 loop reads CASRARAWDQPQHF. In DNA form, the CDR3 reads TGTGCCAGCAGAGCCAGGGCTTGGGATCAGCCCCAGCATTTT.

The CDR3 protein is CASSKTGDPYNEQFF. The CDR3 nucleotides read TGTGCCAGCAGCAAAACAGGGGACCCTTACAATGAGCAGTTCTTC. The chain is built from TRBV9 and TRBJ2-1; TRBD1 aligns across 7 bases. CDR1 and CDR2 (germline): SGDLS, YYNGEE. V lost 4 bases and J lost 4; bases outside the gene matches: 8. CDR3 length: 15 amino acids. Together with reference TRBV9 and TRBJ2-1, the CDR3 gives the full variable domain: DSGVTQTPKHLITATGQRVTLRCSPRSGDLSVYWYQQSLDQGLQFLIQYYNGEERAKGNILERFSAQQFPDLHSELNLSSLELGDSALYFCASSKTGDPYNEQFFGPGTRLTVL.

V usage is TRBV9 and J usage is TRBJ2-1; 8 bases agree with TRBD1. With 1 base clipped from V and 8 bases from J, the junction kept 8 bases outside the gene matches. This CDR3 spans 15 amino acids. CDR1 SGDLS and CDR2 YYNGEE come from the germline V gene. The CDR3 spells CASSVRTGLGDEQFF. The CDR3 DNA reads as TGTGCCAGCAGCGTACGGACAGGGTTAGGCGATGAGCAGTTCTTC.

V usage is TRBV7-9 and J usage is TRBJ2-5; the match to TRBD1 covers 9 bases. This CDR3 contains 19 residues. Trimming cost V 2 bases and J 1 base; bases outside gene matches: 14. Germline lookup yields CDR1 SEHNR and CDR2 FQNEAQ (reference sequence). In DNA, the CDR3 is TGTGCCAGCAGCTTACATCGACAGGGGGGCGTTTTCAGCCAAGAGACCCAGTACTTC. This sequence encodes CASSLHRQGGVFSQETQYF.

The rearrangement joins TRBV19 to TRBJ1-4; D perhaps matches TRBD1 (5 bases). V gave up 5 bases and J gave up 8 bases, with 15 bases separating them. The CDR3 length is 14 residues. The V gene's germline CDR1 is LNHDA and CDR2 SQIVND (reference sequence). In DNA form, the CDR3 reads TGTGCCAGTAGTTCGCGGGACGGCTGGGAAAAACTGTTTTTT. It is translated as CASSSRDGWEKLFF.

This clone occurred once. The chain is built from TRBV24-1 and TRBJ2-1; the match to TRBD2 covers 13 bases. V lost 2 bases, J lost 3 bases, and 15 bases stayed unmatched. The germline gives CDR1 KGHDR, CDR2 SFDVKD. The CDR3 loop spans 21 amino acids. The CDR3 DNA is TGTGCCACCAGTGATTATGGGGCGGGGACTAGCGGGAATAACTACTACAATGAGCAGTTCTTC. It codes for CATSDYGAGTSGNNYYNEQFF.

The DNA of the CDR3 is TGTGCCAGCAGCTGGGCGATTGGGAACACTGAAGCTTTCTTT. As protein: CASSWAIGNTEAFF. The V gene is TRBV7-8, the J gene TRBJ1-1; the D is unclear. With 4 bases removed from V and 1 base from J, the gap between germline ends came to 10 bases. CDR3 size: 14 residues. CDR1 and CDR2 (germline): SGHVS, FQNEAQ.

The rearrangement uses TRBV7-9 and TRBJ1-1, with D possibly TRBD1 on 6 matching bases. CDR3 size: 14 residues. Trimming cost V 2 bases and J 5 bases, with 12 bases left between them. Germline CDR1 and CDR2: SEHNR and FQNEAQ (reference sequence). The CDR3 bases are TGTGCCAGCAGCTTAAACAGGGTAGGGACTGAAGCTTTCTTT. This codes for CASSLNRVGTEAFF.